The 32 T cell receptor beta chains below were found in one sample sequenced in a study of blood T cell repertoires in COVID-19. Produced via immunoSEQ multiplex PCR; TCRdb's table is partial and in-frame only. The sample shows 200,000 to 300,000 clones, about nine tenths of them seen only once. The sample consisted of peripheral blood. The source is a woman under 40 with COVID-19, enrolled during active disease.

This clone was seen just once. Here the CDR3 reads CASSLPWGGRTEAFF. CDR3 nucleotides: TGTGCCAGCAGCCTACCCTGGGGGGGGAGGACTGAAGCTTTCTTT. The chain recombines TRBV7-9 with TRBJ1-1, with D perhaps TRBD1 (5 bases). V was cut by 5 bases and J by 5 bases, with 18 bases left in between. CDR1 and CDR2 (germline): SEHNR, FQNEAQ (reference sequence). The CDR3 runs 15 residues.

This chain uses TRBV11-2 with TRBJ2-5; possibly TRBD1 for D (5 bases). The germline gives CDR1 SGHAT, CDR2 FQNNGV. The CDR3 consists of 14 residues. Trimming took 5 bases from V and 4 from J, leaving 14 bases between them. This CDR3 reads CASSDRTFGETQYF. The CDR3 region has the DNA TGTGCCAGCAGCGACCGGACATTCGGAGAGACCCAGTACTTC.

The chain joins TRBV27 to TRBJ2-7; 7 bases match TRBD1. Per germline, CDR1 MNHEY and CDR2 SMNVEV (reference sequence). This CDR3 is 19 amino acids long. Trimming cost V 0 bases and J 3 bases; bases outside gene matches: 17. The CDR3: CASSLSGLNDREVLYEQYV. In DNA form, the CDR3 reads TGTGCCAGCAGTTTATCGGGCCTCAATGACAGGGAAGTCCTCTACGAGCAGTACGTC.

The chain combines TRBV3-1 (or the pseudogene TRBV3-2) with TRBJ1-2, with D perhaps matching TRBD1 (6 bases). The CDR3 length is 13 residues. The germline V gene has CDR1 LGHDT and CDR2 YNNKEL (reference sequence). Trimming removed 6 bases from V and 4 bases from J, with 12 bases in between. The CDR3 here is CASSLTGPYGYTF. In nucleotides, the CDR3 is TGTGCCAGCAGTCTCACAGGGCCCTATGGCTACACCTTC.

This clone has just one count. The chain couples TRBV19 to TRBJ2-1, with 10 bases identical to TRBD2. V trimming: 4 bases; J trimming: 8 bases; junction bases outside the gene matches: 8. Germline V gene sequence: CDR1 LNHDA, CDR2 SQIVND (reference sequence). The CDR3 runs 15 residues. The CDR3 DNA follows: TGTGCCAGTAGTAGCCTAGCGGGAGCGAGACATGAGCAGTTCTTC. Protein product: CASSSLAGARHEQFF.

The rearrangement links TRBV6-2 or TRBV6-3 to TRBJ2-5, with unresolved D. This CDR3 contains 11 residues. Germline-derived CDR1 and CDR2 are MNHEY and SVGEGT. V was cut by 3 bases and J by 8 bases, with 7 bases left in between. This chain's CDR3 is CASSYVGTQYF. In DNA, the CDR3 is TGTGCCAGCAGTTATGTCGGTACCCAGTACTTC.

The V gene is TRBV7-6, the J gene TRBJ1-1; perhaps TRBD1 as D (5 bases). The CDR3 spans 14 residues. Trimming pared 1 base from V and 2 bases from J, leaving 8 bases between. Looked up from germline, CDR1 is SGHVS and CDR2 is FNYEAQ. CDR3 region: CASSLGQPNTEAFF. For the CDR3, the DNA is TGTGCCAGCAGCTTAGGACAGCCCAACACTGAAGCTTTCTTT.

The chain combines TRBV10-1 with TRBJ2-7; possibly TRBD1 for D (6 bases). The germline CDR1 and CDR2 sequences are WNHNN and SYGVQD (reference sequence). The CDR3 runs 13 residues. The V and J ends lost 5 bases and 12 bases respectively, with 20 bases between them. The CDR3 here is CASSLQGSPRMYF. For the CDR3, the DNA is TGCGCCAGCAGTTTACAGGGTTCTCCTAGAATGTACTTC.

The V and J genes are TRBV2 and TRBJ2-3; the match to TRBD1 covers 7 bases. This CDR3 has 15 amino acids. V dropped 3 bases and J dropped 3; count of bases not matched to a gene: 6. Germline CDR1 is SNHLY and CDR2 is FYNNEI. The CDR3 reads CASSEWQGETDTQYF. Here the CDR3 DNA reads TGTGCCAGCAGTGAGTGGCAGGGGGAGACAGATACGCAGTATTTT.

This chain uses TRBV27 with TRBJ2-1; 10 bases line up with TRBD1. CDR1 and CDR2 from the germline V gene are MNHEY and SMNVEV (reference sequence). V gave up 6 bases and J gave up 6 bases; unmatched junction bases: 8. The CDR3 spans 15 residues. The CDR3 DNA sequence: TGTGCCAGCAGCCGCTCCGGGACAGGGGTCAATGAGCAGTTCTTC. Translating gives CASSRSGTGVNEQFF.

This clone has a handful of counts. The chain carries TRBV7-2 and TRBJ2-7, with a possible D match to TRBD1 (6 bases). Germline V gives CDR1 SGHTA, CDR2 FQGNSA. With 5 bases removed from V and 0 bases from J, the gap between germline ends came to 26 bases. The CDR3 has 19 amino acids. The CDR3 loop is CASSPHEQATGHISYEQYV. Here the CDR3 DNA reads TGTGCCAGCAGCCCTCACGAGCAGGCGACAGGCCACATCTCCTACGAGCAGTACGTC.

The V and J genes are TRBV19 and TRBJ2-2, with 8 nucleotides matching TRBD2. From germline, CDR1 is LNHDA and CDR2 SQIVND (reference sequence). The CDR3 is 16 residues long. Trimming took 4 bases from V and 6 from J; bases not matched to a gene: 10. CDR3 coding DNA: TGTGCCAGTAGTACCGGGACTAGGGGGTTACCCGGGGAGCTGTTTTTT. This codes for CASSTGTRGLPGELFF.

The chain is built from TRBV29-1 and TRBJ2-3; 12 nucleotides match TRBD2. V was clipped by 4 bases and J by 1 base; unmatched bases: 3. Germline CDR1 reads SQVTM; CDR2 reads ANQGSEA. The CDR3 is made up of 15 amino acids. The CDR3 here is CSVAGLAGGTDTQYF. The DNA of the CDR3 is TGCAGCGTTGCGGGACTAGCGGGCGGCACAGATACGCAGTATTTT.

The V and J genes are TRBV18 and TRBJ1-4, with TRBD1 matching over 10 bases. The CDR3 loop spans 14 amino acids. The V and J ends lost 7 bases and 8 bases, in that order; junction bases with no gene match: 7. Germline V gene sequence: CDR1 KGHSH, CDR2 LQKENI. CDR3 sequence reads: CASFRTGGEEKLFF. CDR3 nucleotide sequence: TGTGCCAGCTTCCGGACAGGGGGGGAAGAAAAACTGTTTTTT.

The chain recombines TRBV9 with TRBJ1-2; 7 bases align to TRBD1. The germline V gene encodes CDR1 SGDLS and CDR2 YYNGEE. There are 15 residues in the CDR3. The ends lost 3 bases at V and 3 bases at J; junction bases unmatched: 8. CDR3 sequence (DNA): TGTGCCAGCAGCGGAGAACGACAGGGAGACTATGGCTACACCTTC. Residues: CASSGERQGDYGYTF.

The J gene is TRBJ2-1, the V gene TRBV24-1; 10 bases are shared with TRBD1. Germline loops: CDR1 KGHDR, CDR2 SFDVKD. V dropped 2 bases and J dropped 8; count of bases not matched to a gene: 8. The CDR3 sequence is 16 residues long. The CDR3 nucleotides are TGTGCCACCAGTGATTCATCCGGGACAGGGGTCCATGAGCAGTTCTTC. Translating it yields CATSDSSGTGVHEQFF.

The CDR3 loop is CASSLDRVAENNEQFF. The CDR3 nucleotides are TGTGCCAGCAGCTTAGATAGAGTAGCGGAAAACAATGAGCAGTTCTTC. This rearrangement joins TRBV11-2 to TRBJ2-1; D perhaps matches TRBD2 (6 bases). The V end lost 0 bases, the J end lost 5 bases, and 14 bases lay between the germline ends. The germline V gene encodes CDR1 SGHAT and CDR2 FQNNGV. This CDR3 is 16 amino acids long.

The chain carries TRBV5-1 and TRBJ2-1; possibly TRBD1 for D (6 bases). CDR1 is SGHRS and CDR2 is YFSETQ in the germline V gene. The CDR3 runs to 17 residues. Trimming left V 4 bases short and J 4 bases short, with 21 bases between. The CDR3 DNA sequence: TGCGCCAGCAGCAATGAAGCGCAGGGGACGCGTTACAATGAGCAGTTCTTC. As protein: CASSNEAQGTRYNEQFF.

The chain carries TRBV7-2 and TRBJ2-7, with D possibly being TRBD1 (7 bases). CDR1 is SGHTA and CDR2 is FQGNSA in the germline V gene. Trimming removed 3 bases at V and 4 bases at J, with 16 bases between. The CDR3 is 15 residues long. The CDR3 region has the DNA TGTGCCAGCAGCTTGGGGGCGGGACAGAGTTACGAGCAGTACGTC. It is translated as CASSLGAGQSYEQYV.

This clone was recorded a few times. The chain carries TRBV27 and TRBJ1-5; tentative D call: TRBD1 (6 bases). Trimming took 5 bases from V and 1 from J, leaving 12 bases between them. The CDR3 is 15 residues long. Germline lookup yields CDR1 MNHEY and CDR2 SMNVEV (reference sequence). CDR3 loop: CASSPRTASNQPQHF. The CDR3 DNA follows: TGTGCCAGCAGTCCCAGGACAGCGAGCAATCAGCCCCAGCATTTT.

The rearrangement joins TRBV5-1 to TRBJ1-1, with 10 nucleotides matching TRBD1. The CDR3 is 17 amino acids. V dropped 3 bases and J dropped 0; count of bases not matched to a gene: 8. The germline CDR1 and CDR2 sequences are SGHRS and YFSETQ. CDR3 region: CASSWGQGRVMNTEAFF. The CDR3 DNA reads TGCGCCAGCAGCTGGGGACAGGGGAGGGTAATGAACACTGAAGCTTTCTTT.

This chain links TRBV3-1 (or the pseudogene TRBV3-2) with TRBJ2-1; perhaps TRBD2 as D (6 bases). CDR1 is LGHDT and CDR2 is YNNKEL in the germline V gene (reference sequence). This CDR3 comprises 14 residues. V lost 8 bases and J lost 0, with 11 bases in between. CDR3 nucleotide sequence: TGTGCCAGCCAACGGGGGAGCTCCTACAATGAGCAGTTCTTC. Translation: CASQRGSSYNEQFF.

This rearrangement joins TRBV27 to TRBJ1-6; 7 bases are shared with TRBD1. The CDR3 consists of 15 residues. Per germline, CDR1 MNHEY and CDR2 SMNVEV (reference sequence). The trim removed 4 bases at V and 7 bases at J, leaving 7 bases unmatched. Here the CDR3 DNA reads TGTGCCAGCAGTTCCCCGACAGGGTCGAATTCACCCCTCCACTTT. This encodes CASSSPTGSNSPLHF.

The chain carries TRBV9 and TRBJ1-3; D is possibly TRBD1 (5 bases). The CDR3 is made up of 14 amino acids. CDR1 and CDR2 (germline): SGDLS, YYNGEE. The V end was cut by 4 bases, the J end by 2 bases, with 10 bases between. The CDR3 protein is CASSPRQPGNTIYF. In DNA form, the CDR3 reads TGTGCCAGCAGCCCTAGACAGCCTGGAAACACCATATATTTT.

The sample holds a few counts of this clone. CDR3 in amino acids: CASSLVSAGKGYEQYF. CDR3 DNA sequence: TGTGCCAGCAGCTTAGTTTCGGCAGGGAAGGGCTACGAGCAGTACTTC. This chain uses TRBV7-9 with TRBJ2-7, with a tentative D call TRBD1 (5 bases). Germline V lookup: CDR1 SEHNR, CDR2 FQNEAQ (reference sequence). This CDR3 is 16 amino acids long. The V end was cut by 1 base, the J end by 3 bases, with 16 bases between.

The chain carries TRBV6-5 and TRBJ1-1; perhaps TRBD1 as D (5 bases). Germline V gives CDR1 MNHEY, CDR2 SVGAGI. The germline V and J ends were trimmed by 0 bases and 1 base, with 9 bases remaining between them. The CDR3 covers 15 residues. The CDR3 DNA reads TGTGCCAGCAGTTACTCCTCTGACAGGAACACTGAAGCTTTCTTT. Residues: CASSYSSDRNTEAFF.

V and J are TRBV15 and TRBJ2-1; 8 bases are shared with TRBD2. J gave up 7 bases and V 4 bases, and 9 bases lay outside the gene matches. Germline values: CDR1 LNHNV, CDR2 YYDKDF (reference sequence). CDR3 length: 15 amino acids. The CDR3 spells CATSKRLAFSNEQFF. The CDR3 DNA is TGTGCCACCAGCAAGCGACTAGCGTTTTCAAATGAGCAGTTCTTC.

The V and J genes are TRBV28 and TRBJ1-2, with 12 bases that match TRBD1. Germline assignment: CDR1 MDHEN and CDR2 SYDVKM. V lost 3 bases, J lost 8 bases, and 13 bases stayed unmatched. CDR3 size: 17 residues. As DNA, the CDR3 is TGTGCCAGCAGTTTGTCCCTCCCGGGACAGGGGGCTTACGGCTACACCTTC. The encoded protein is CASSLSLPGQGAYGYTF.

This clone was found a few times. V is TRBV5-6 and J is TRBJ1-2, with D unclear. The V gene lost 1 base and the J gene lost 0 bases, with 4 bases spanning the gap. Germline lookup yields CDR1 SGHDT and CDR2 YYEEEE. The CDR3 totals 13 residues. For the CDR3, the DNA is TGTGCCAGCAGCTTGATTACTAACTATGGCTACACCTTC. It codes for CASSLITNYGYTF.

The chain recombines TRBV19 with TRBJ1-2, with unresolved D. Germline V gene lookup returns CDR1 LNHDA and CDR2 SQIVND (reference sequence). The CDR3 has 15 amino acids. Trimming pared 6 bases from V and 4 bases from J, leaving 18 bases between. The CDR3 reads CASSTHQDWVYGYTF. CDR3 bases: TGTGCCAGTAGCACTCACCAGGACTGGGTCTATGGCTACACCTTC.

This chain connects TRBV19 to TRBJ1-4; possibly TRBD1 for D (5 bases). The CDR3 is 10 residues long. V was clipped by 5 bases and J by 11 bases, with 6 bases between them. Looked up from germline, CDR1 is LNHDA and CDR2 is SQIVND (reference sequence). The CDR3 nucleotides are TGTGCCAGTAGTGCAGGGAAACTGTTTTTT. This codes for CASSAGKLFF.

The chain employs TRBV7-2 and TRBJ1-2, with 7 bases identical to TRBD1. There are 17 residues in the CDR3. Trimming at V came to 3 bases and at J to 7 bases, leaving 17 bases not matched to a gene. Germline lookup yields CDR1 SGHTA and CDR2 FQGNSA. This CDR3 reads CASSLRGTPRPGGGYTF. The CDR3 nucleotides read TGTGCCAGCAGCTTGCGCGGGACACCGAGGCCAGGGGGTGGCTACACCTTC.